This T cell receptor beta chain is from a study of blood T cell repertoires in COVID-19. Overall study: The analysed material was cDNA or gDNA that came from T cells, B-cell-depleted T cells, or PBMCs.

Profiling relied on immunoSEQ multiplex PCR, and the TCRdb table lists in-frame clones only, not all of them. The sample lists around 40,000 clones, around 87% occurring once. This CDR3 is 13 amino acids long. Trimming cost V 1 base and J 4 bases, with 8 bases left between them. Germline-derived CDR1 and CDR2 are SGHTA and FQGNSA. The sequence derives from a man aged 45-60 years with active or convalescent COVID-19. The source material was peripheral blood. The chain joins TRBV7-2 to TRBJ2-7, with unresolved D. CDR3 bases: TGTGCCAGCAGCTTAGGGCCGAAGTACGAGCAGTACTTC. Protein: CASSLGPKYEQYF.